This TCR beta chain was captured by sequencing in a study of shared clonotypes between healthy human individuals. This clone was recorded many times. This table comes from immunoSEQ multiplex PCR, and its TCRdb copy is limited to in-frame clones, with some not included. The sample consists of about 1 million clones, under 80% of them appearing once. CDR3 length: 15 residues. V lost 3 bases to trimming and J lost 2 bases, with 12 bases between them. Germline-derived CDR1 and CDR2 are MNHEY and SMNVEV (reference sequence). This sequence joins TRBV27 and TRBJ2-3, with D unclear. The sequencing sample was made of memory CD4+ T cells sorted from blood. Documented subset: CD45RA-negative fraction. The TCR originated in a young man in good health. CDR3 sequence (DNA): TGTGCCAGCAGTTTGGGCGGTACCTTCACAGATACGCAGTATTTT. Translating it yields CASSLGGTFTDTQYF.